The 9 T cell receptor beta chains reported below all come from one sample, sequenced in a study of T-cell reconstitution after alpha-beta-depleted transplantation in children. A library of TCRbeta sequences, prepared with unique molecular identifiers, was generated. One entry per CDR3 protein, called by TCRdb with MiXCR from the PCR reads. The profile shows hundreds of thousands of distinct CDR3 sequences, 13% of them singletons. Sequenced material: PBMCs, mostly from graft donor cells, taken 360 days after TCRalphabeta/CD19-depleted stem cell transplant. Source of these receptors: a male patient younger than 18 who had a stem cell transplant for acute myeloid leukemia, so the T cells may come from the graft donor.

This clonotype was found a few times. This sequence joins TRBV4-3 and TRBJ2-4; TRBD1 aligns across 9 bases. The CDR3 sequence is 16 residues long. V lost 4 bases, J lost 4 bases, and 8 bases stayed unmatched. The germline gives CDR1 LGHNA, CDR2 YSLEER. The CDR3 sequence is CASSLQGAGGKNIQYF. CDR3 bases: TGCGCCAGCAGCCTACAGGGGGCGGGCGGAAAAAACATTCAGTACTTC.

The sample holds a few counts of this clonotype. This rearrangement joins TRBV6-2 or TRBV6-3 to TRBJ2-7; D remains ambiguous. This CDR3 comprises 15 residues. The V end lost 0 bases, the J end lost 1 base, and 10 bases lay between the germline ends. The germline CDR1 and CDR2 sequences are MNHEY and SVGEGT. Written as DNA, the CDR3 is TGTGCCAGCAGTTACTCGTCCAGGTCATCCTACGAGCAGTACTTC. Protein sequence: CASSYSSRSSYEQYF.

This clonotype was counted a few times. The rearrangement uses TRBV29-1 and TRBJ2-5; a possible D gene is TRBD1 (6 bases). Germline loops: CDR1 SQVTM, CDR2 ANQGSEA. The CDR3 sequence is 14 residues long. Between the trimmed V and J ends, which lost 4 bases and 1 base, there was a span of 13 bases. CDR3 nucleotide sequence: TGCAGCGTTGTTTTTGGGGGCCCCCAAGAGACCCAGTACTTC. Amino acid sequence: CSVVFGGPQETQYF.

This CDR3 reads CSARLATYEQYF. CDR3 sequence (DNA): TGCAGTGCCAGACTAGCGACCTACGAGCAGTACTTC. J is TRBJ2-7 and V is TRBV20-1, with TRBD2 matching 8 bases. Germline trimming cut 6 bases from V and 2 bases from J; bases unmatched to any gene: 3. CDR3 size: 12 residues. The germline gives CDR1 DFQATT, CDR2 SNEGSKA (reference sequence).

This clonotype was counted only a few times. The chain combines TRBV3-1 with TRBJ2-7, with 8 bases matching TRBD2. Germline CDR1 and CDR2: LGHDT and YNNKEL (reference sequence). The CDR3 loop spans 13 amino acids. The V gene end was trimmed by 4 bases and the J gene end by 7 bases; junction bases not matched to a gene: 6. In nucleotides, the CDR3 is TGTGCCAGCAGCCTCGGACTAGCTTGGGAGCAGTACTTC. This gives the protein CASSLGLAWEQYF.

The J gene is TRBJ2-3, the V gene TRBV11-3; 12 nucleotides line up with TRBD2. There are 17 residues in the CDR3. In germline, CDR1 is SGHNT, CDR2 YENEEA. Trimming at V came to 0 bases and at J to 2 bases, leaving 3 bases not matched to a gene. The CDR3 region has the DNA TGTGCCAGCAGCTTAGAACTAGCGGGAGGTGTCACAGATACGCAGTATTTT. Protein product: CASSLELAGGVTDTQYF.

This clonotype occurred a few times. CDR3: CSGRRDRGTQETQYF. CDR3 sequence (DNA): TGCAGCGGCCGTAGGGACAGGGGGACGCAAGAGACCCAGTACTTC. The chain recombines TRBV29-1 with TRBJ2-5; 11 bases fit TRBD1. The CDR3 totals 15 residues. Per the germline V gene, CDR1 is SQVTM and CDR2 is ANQGSEA. Trimming removed 7 bases from V and 2 bases from J; junction bases left unmatched: 9.

This clonotype was picked up a small number of times. The chain couples TRBV7-3 to TRBJ2-6; 7 nucleotides agree with TRBD1. The germline gives CDR1 SGHTA, CDR2 FQGTGA. The CDR3 consists of 18 residues. Trimming took 1 base from V and 3 from J; bases not matched to a gene: 9. This CDR3 reads CASSLNPQGLGGANVLTF. CDR3 sequence (DNA): TGTGCCAGCAGCTTAAACCCACAGGGGCTGGGTGGGGCCAACGTCCTGACTTTC.

This clonotype was counted many times. The rearrangement uses TRBV12-3 or TRBV12-4 and TRBJ1-4; D is uncertain. The CDR3 runs to 14 residues. Trimming took 3 bases from V and 7 from J, leaving 12 bases between them. The DNA for the CDR3 is TGTGCCAGCAGTTTTGTAGTGTCAAGTGAAAAACTGTTTTTT. This codes for CASSFVVSSEKLFF.